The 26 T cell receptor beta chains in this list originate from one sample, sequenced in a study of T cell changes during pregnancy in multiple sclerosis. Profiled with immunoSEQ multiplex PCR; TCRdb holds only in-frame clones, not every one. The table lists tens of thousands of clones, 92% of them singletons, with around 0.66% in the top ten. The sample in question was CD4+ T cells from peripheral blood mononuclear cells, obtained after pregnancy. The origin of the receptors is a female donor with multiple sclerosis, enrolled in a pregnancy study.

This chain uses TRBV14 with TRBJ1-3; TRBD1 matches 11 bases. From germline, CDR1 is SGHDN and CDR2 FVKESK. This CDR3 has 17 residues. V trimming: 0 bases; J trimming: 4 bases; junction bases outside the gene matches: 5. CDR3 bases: TGTGCCAGCAGCCAAGAAGTGGGACAGGGGGTCGGAAACACCATATATTTT. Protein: CASSQEVGQGVGNTIYF.

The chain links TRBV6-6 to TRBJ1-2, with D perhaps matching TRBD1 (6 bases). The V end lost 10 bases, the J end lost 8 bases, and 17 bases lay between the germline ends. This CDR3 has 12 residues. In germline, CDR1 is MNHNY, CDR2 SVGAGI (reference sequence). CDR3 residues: CAKAGWGLGYTF. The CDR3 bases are TGTGCCAAGGCGGGTTGGGGGCTGGGCTACACCTTC.

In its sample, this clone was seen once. The CDR3 loop is CASSERMGGGYGYTF. The CDR3 DNA reads as TGTGCCAGCAGTGAACGGATGGGGGGGGGCTATGGCTACACCTTC. The gene calls are TRBV6-1 and TRBJ1-2; possibly TRBD1 for D (5 bases). V was trimmed by 2 bases and J by 4 bases, leaving 14 bases between them. The CDR3 has 15 amino acids. Germline CDR1 MNHNS, CDR2 SASEGT.

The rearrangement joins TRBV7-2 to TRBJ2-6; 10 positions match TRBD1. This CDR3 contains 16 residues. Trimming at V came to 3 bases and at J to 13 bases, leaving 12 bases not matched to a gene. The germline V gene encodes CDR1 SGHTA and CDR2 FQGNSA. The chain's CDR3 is CASSFLPGQGLFVLTF. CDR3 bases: TGTGCCAGCAGCTTTTTACCGGGACAGGGGTTATTTGTCCTGACTTTC.

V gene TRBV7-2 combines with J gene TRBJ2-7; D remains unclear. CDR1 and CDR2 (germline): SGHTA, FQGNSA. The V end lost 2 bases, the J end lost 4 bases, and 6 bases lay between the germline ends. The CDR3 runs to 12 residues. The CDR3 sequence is CASSLTGYEQYF. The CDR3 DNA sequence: TGTGCCAGCAGCTTAACCGGGTACGAGCAGTACTTC.

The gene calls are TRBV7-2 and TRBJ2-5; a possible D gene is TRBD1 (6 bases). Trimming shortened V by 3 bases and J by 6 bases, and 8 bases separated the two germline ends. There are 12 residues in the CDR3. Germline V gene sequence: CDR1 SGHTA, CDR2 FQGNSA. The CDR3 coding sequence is TGTGCCAGCAGCTTTGGGGGCCAGACCCAGTACTTC. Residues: CASSFGGQTQYF.

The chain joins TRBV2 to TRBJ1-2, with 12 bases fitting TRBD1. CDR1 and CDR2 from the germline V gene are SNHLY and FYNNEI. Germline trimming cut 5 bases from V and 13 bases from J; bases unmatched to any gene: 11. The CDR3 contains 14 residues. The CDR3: CASSNRDRGLFFTF. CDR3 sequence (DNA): TGTGCCAGCAGTAACCGGGACAGGGGGCTATTCTTCACCTTC.

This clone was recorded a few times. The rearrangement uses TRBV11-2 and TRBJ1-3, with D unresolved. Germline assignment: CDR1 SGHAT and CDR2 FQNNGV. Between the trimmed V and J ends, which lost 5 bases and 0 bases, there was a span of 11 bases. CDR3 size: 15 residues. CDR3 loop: CASSLRDFSGNTIYF. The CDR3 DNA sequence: TGTGCCAGCAGCCTCCGGGATTTCTCTGGAAACACCATATATTTT.

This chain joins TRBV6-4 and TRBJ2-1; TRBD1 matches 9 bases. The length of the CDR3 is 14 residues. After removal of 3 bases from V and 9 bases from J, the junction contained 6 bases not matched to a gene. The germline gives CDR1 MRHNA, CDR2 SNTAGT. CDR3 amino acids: CASSEGQGIGEQFF. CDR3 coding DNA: TGTGCCAGCAGTGAAGGACAGGGGATTGGTGAGCAGTTCTTC.

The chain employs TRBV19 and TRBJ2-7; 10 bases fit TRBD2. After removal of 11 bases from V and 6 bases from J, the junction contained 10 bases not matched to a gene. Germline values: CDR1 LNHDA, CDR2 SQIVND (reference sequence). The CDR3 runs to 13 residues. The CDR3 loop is CASRLAGVGEQYF. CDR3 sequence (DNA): TGTGCCTCTCGTCTAGCGGGGGTCGGCGAGCAGTACTTC.

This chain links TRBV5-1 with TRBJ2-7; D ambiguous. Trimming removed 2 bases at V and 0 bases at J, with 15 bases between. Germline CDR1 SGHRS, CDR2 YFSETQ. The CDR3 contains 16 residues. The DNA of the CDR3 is TGCGCCAGCAGCTTCCAGACGCCGAGGAGCTCCTACGAGCAGTACTTC. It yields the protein CASSFQTPRSSYEQYF. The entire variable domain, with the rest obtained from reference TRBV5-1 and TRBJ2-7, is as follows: KAGVTQTPRYLIKTRGQQVTLSCSPISGHRSVSWYQQTPGQGLQFLFEYFSETQRNKGNFPGRFSGRQFSNSRSEMNVSTLELGDSALYLCASSFQTPRSSYEQYFGPGTRLTVT.

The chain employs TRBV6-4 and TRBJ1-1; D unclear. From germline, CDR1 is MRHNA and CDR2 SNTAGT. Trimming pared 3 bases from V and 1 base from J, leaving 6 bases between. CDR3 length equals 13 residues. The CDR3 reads CASSEQWNTEAFF. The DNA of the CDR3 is TGTGCCAGCAGTGAACAGTGGAACACTGAAGCTTTCTTT.

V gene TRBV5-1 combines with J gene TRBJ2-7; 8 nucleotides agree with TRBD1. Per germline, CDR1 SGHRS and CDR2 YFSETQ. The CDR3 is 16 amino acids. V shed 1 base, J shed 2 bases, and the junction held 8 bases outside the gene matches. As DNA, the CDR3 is TGCGCCAGCAGCTTGTCACAGGGGGTTGGAGCCTACGAGCAGTACTTC. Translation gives CASSLSQGVGAYEQYF.

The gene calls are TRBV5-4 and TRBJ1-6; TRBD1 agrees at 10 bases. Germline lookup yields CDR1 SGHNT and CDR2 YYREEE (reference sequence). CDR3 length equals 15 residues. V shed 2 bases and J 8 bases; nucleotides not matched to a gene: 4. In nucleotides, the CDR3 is TGTGCCAGCAGCTTCTCCGGGACAGGGGATTCACCCCTCCACTTT. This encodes CASSFSGTGDSPLHF.

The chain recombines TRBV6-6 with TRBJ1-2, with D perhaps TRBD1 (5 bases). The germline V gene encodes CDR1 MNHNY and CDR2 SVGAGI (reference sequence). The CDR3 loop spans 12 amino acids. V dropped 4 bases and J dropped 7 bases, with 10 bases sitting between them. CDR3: CASSLTDLGYTF. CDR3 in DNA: TGTGCCAGCAGTTTGACAGACCTTGGCTACACCTTC.

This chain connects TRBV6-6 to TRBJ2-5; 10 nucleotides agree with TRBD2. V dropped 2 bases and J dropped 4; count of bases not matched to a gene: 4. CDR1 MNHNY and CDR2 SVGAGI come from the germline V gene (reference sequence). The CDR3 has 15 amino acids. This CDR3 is CASSYKRGGPETQYF. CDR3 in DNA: TGTGCCAGCAGTTACAAGCGGGGGGGCCCAGAGACCCAGTACTTC.

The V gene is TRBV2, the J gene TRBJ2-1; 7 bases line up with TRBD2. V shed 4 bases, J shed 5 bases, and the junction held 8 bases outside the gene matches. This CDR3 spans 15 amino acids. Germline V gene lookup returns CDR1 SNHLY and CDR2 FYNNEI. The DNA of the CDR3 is TGTGCCAGCAGTGTATTGGGAGGGGAAAACAATGAGCAGTTCTTC. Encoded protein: CASSVLGGENNEQFF.

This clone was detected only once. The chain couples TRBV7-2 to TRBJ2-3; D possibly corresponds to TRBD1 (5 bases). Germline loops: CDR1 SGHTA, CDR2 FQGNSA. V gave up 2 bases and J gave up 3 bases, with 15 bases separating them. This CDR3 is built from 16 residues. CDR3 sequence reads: CASSLWAGKLTDTQYF. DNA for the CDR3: TGTGCCAGCAGCTTATGGGCAGGGAAGTTGACAGATACGCAGTATTTT.

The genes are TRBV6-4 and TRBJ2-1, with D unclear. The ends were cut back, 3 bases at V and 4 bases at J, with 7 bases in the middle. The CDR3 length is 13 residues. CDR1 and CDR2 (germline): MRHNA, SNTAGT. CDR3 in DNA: TGTGCCAGCAGTGAGTATCCTTACAATGAGCAGTTCTTC. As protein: CASSEYPYNEQFF.

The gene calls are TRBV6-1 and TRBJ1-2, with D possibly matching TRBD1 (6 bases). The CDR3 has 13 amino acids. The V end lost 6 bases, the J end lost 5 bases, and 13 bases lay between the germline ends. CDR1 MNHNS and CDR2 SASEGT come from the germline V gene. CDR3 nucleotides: TGTGCCAGCAGAGACACAGGGAAATATGGCTACACCTTC. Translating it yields CASRDTGKYGYTF.

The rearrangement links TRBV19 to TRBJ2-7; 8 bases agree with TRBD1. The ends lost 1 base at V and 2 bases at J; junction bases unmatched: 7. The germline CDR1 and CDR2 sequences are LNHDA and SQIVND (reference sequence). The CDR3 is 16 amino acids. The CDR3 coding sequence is TGTGCCAGTAGTATAGGGGGACAGGCCCAAACCTACGAGCAGTACTTC. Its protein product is CASSIGGQAQTYEQYF.

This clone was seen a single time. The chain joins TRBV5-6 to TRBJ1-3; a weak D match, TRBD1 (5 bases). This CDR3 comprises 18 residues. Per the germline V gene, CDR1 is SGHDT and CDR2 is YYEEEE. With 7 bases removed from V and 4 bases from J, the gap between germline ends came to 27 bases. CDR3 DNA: TGTGCCAGCCTCCTGTTCGGGGGAGACGAGGGGTTGGGAAACACCATATATTTT. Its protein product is CASLLFGGDEGLGNTIYF.

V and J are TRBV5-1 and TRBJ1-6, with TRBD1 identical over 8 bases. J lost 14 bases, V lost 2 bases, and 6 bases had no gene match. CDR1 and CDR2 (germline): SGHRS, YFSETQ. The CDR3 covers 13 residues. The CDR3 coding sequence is TGCGCCAGCAGCTTACAGACAGGGGCGGCCCTCCACTTT. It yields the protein CASSLQTGAALHF.

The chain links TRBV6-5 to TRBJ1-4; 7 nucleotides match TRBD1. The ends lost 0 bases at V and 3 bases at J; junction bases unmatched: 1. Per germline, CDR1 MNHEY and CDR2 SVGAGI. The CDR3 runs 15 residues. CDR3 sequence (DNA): TGTGCCAGCAGTTACTCCGGGACAGCTAATGAAAAACTGTTTTTT. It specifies CASSYSGTANEKLFF.

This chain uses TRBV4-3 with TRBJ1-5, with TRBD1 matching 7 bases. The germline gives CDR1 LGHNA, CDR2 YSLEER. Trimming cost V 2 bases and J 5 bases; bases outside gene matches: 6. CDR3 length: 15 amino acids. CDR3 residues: CASSQNGQAYQPQHF. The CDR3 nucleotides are TGCGCCAGCAGCCAAAACGGACAGGCGTATCAGCCCCAGCATTTT.

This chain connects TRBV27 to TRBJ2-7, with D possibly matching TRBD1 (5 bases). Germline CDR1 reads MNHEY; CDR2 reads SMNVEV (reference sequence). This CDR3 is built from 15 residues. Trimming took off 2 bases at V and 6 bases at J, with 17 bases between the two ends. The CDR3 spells CASSLLAGILGEQYF. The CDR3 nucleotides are TGTGCCAGCAGTTTACTGGCAGGGATTCTTGGCGAGCAGTACTTC.